This T cell receptor (beta chain) was identified during a study of beta chain features in type 1 diabetes. Notes on the study in general: All four CD4+ subsets of Type 1 diabetes patients contained TCRB CDR3s that were moderately but significantly shorter.

The CDR3 runs to 13 residues. Germline V gene lookup returns CDR1 MDHEN and CDR2 SYDVKM. The V and J ends lost 5 bases and 6 bases respectively, with 14 bases between them. The authors reverse transcribed all of the isolated RNA, so sequencing captured expressed TCRB transcripts. TCRdb's copy holds only in-frame clones and misses some; the assay was immunoSEQ multiplex PCR. The table records hundreds of thousands of clones, around an eighth of them present only once. A word on this clone: The antigen remains undetermined.

The chain carries TRBV28 and TRBJ2-7; D is possibly TRBD1 (6 bases). Sample: naive CD4+ T cells from blood. The TCR originated in a man between 18 and 35 years old with type 1 diabetes. This CDR3 is CASSTDRLSEQYF. CDR3 nucleotide sequence: TGTGCCAGCAGTACCGACAGGCTGAGCGAGCAGTACTTC.